This entry lists 25 T cell receptor beta chains sequenced from one sample in a study of OX40 agonist ivuxolimab in advanced cancers. Libraries were prepared by immunoSEQ multiplex PCR; TCRdb keeps only in-frame clonotypes and omits some of them. Of tens of thousands of clones in the sample, around 90% were seen once. The sequenced sample was CD4+ or CD8+ T cells sorted from blood, obtained in a trial of the OX40 agonist ivuxolimab. These TCRs come from an adult with an advanced solid tumor such as melanoma, head and neck, liver or kidney cancer.

The chain links TRBV28 to TRBJ1-3; D may be TRBD1 (6 bases). CDR3 length: 16 amino acids. Trimming took 5 bases from V and 0 from J, leaving 14 bases between them. Germline V CDR1 and CDR2: MDHEN, SYDVKM. In DNA, the CDR3 is TGTGCCAGCAGTCCCGGGGGCGGGGCCTCTGGAAACACCATATATTTT. Translating it yields CASSPGGGASGNTIYF.

The genes are TRBV2 and TRBJ2-2, with a tentative D call TRBD1 (6 bases). Germline values: CDR1 SNHLY, CDR2 FYNNEI. CDR3 size: 15 residues. V was pared by 7 bases and J by 1 base, with 13 bases between. The CDR3 reads CASKGDALNTGELFF. In DNA form, the CDR3 reads TGTGCCAGCAAGGGGGATGCCCTGAACACCGGGGAGCTGTTTTTT.

The V call is TRBV6-7, the J call TRBJ2-5; D possibly corresponds to TRBD2 (5 bases). Judging by the DNA end, TRBJ2-7 fits better; the J call may be wrong. TRBV6-7 qualifies as an ORF whose function is uncertain. The CDR3 sequence is 14 residues long. CDR3 amino acids: CASLNRDLSYEQYF. As DNA, the CDR3 is TGTGCCAGCCTAAACCGGGATTTATCCTACGAGCAGTACTTC.

The CDR3 DNA reads as TGCGCCAGCAGCCAAGACCCGACTCGCAAAACCTACAATGAGCAGTTCTTC. Protein product: CASSQDPTRKTYNEQFF. The chain recombines TRBV4-1 with TRBJ2-1, with unresolved D. Germline V gives CDR1 MGHRA, CDR2 YSYEKL. The V end was cut by 0 bases, the J end by 2 bases, with 14 bases between. This CDR3 region has 17 residues.

The chain employs TRBV5-1 and TRBJ2-5; 8 positions match TRBD2. The germline V gene encodes CDR1 SGHRS and CDR2 YFSETQ. The CDR3 contains 16 residues. V shed 0 bases, J shed 0 bases, and the junction held 4 bases outside the gene matches. The CDR3 DNA reads TGCGCCAGCAGCTTGGACCCAGCGGGGGACCAAGAGACCCAGTACTTC. This gives the protein CASSLDPAGDQETQYF.

The rearrangement uses TRBV28 and TRBJ1-1; 7 bases align to TRBD1. The V gene's germline CDR1 is MDHEN and CDR2 SYDVKM. V gave up 2 bases and J gave up 5 bases; unmatched junction bases: 8. CDR3 length equals 15 residues. CDR3 sequence reads: CASSLLYRGSTEAFF. For the CDR3, the DNA is TGTGCCAGCAGTTTACTATACAGGGGTAGTACTGAAGCTTTCTTT.

The chain has TRBV5-1 and TRBJ2-7; 8 nucleotides align to TRBD2. The germline gives CDR1 SGHRS, CDR2 YFSETQ. With V trimmed by 3 bases and J by 7 bases, 18 bases remained unmatched. This CDR3 is built from 17 residues. CDR3 residues: CASSYYAQRGTAWEQYF. For the CDR3, the DNA is TGCGCCAGCAGCTACTACGCCCAGCGGGGGACGGCTTGGGAGCAGTACTTC.

V and J are TRBV7-2 and TRBJ1-1; 7 positions match TRBD1. The CDR3 spans 14 residues. Germline lookup yields CDR1 SGHTA and CDR2 FQGNSA. V dropped 1 base and J dropped 4; count of bases not matched to a gene: 3. Here the CDR3 reads CASSLDYRGTEAFF. In DNA form, the CDR3 reads TGTGCCAGCAGCTTAGATTACAGGGGCACTGAAGCTTTCTTT.

The table lists this clone with a count of one. In nucleotides, the CDR3 is TGCAGCGTTCGTAACAGGGGGCAACGGGACCGTCACAATGAGCAGTTCTTC. Translation: CSVRNRGQRDRHNEQFF. This chain links TRBV29-1 with TRBJ2-1; TRBD1 matches 9 bases. Trimming took 5 bases from V and 5 from J; bases not matched to a gene: 16. The CDR3 loop spans 17 amino acids. From germline, CDR1 is SQVTM and CDR2 ANQGSEA.

V usage is TRBV5-5 and J usage is TRBJ2-2; D call uncertain. V lost 2 bases to trimming and J lost 4 bases, with 12 bases between them. From germline, CDR1 is SGHKS and CDR2 YYEKEE (reference sequence). This CDR3 is 15 amino acids long. The CDR3 nucleotides read TGTGCCAGCAGCTTAGGCTCCGTCCGCACCGGGGAGCTGTTTTTT. This codes for CASSLGSVRTGELFF.

The chain uses TRBV27 and TRBJ1-6, with D perhaps TRBD1 (6 bases). V dropped 6 bases and J dropped 3 bases, with 12 bases sitting between them. The V gene's germline CDR1 is MNHEY and CDR2 SMNVEV (reference sequence). This CDR3 spans 15 amino acids. Written as DNA, the CDR3 is TGTGCCAGCAGCAGGGGCCCTGACTATAATTCACCCCTCCACTTT. This translates into CASSRGPDYNSPLHF.

The rearrangement joins TRBV28 to TRBJ2-7; a possible D gene is TRBD1 (6 bases). CDR3 size: 15 residues. Trimming left V 2 bases short and J 0 bases short, with 11 bases between. Per germline, CDR1 MDHEN and CDR2 SYDVKM. The CDR3 loop is CASSLGGHVSYEQYF. The CDR3 nucleotides read TGTGCCAGCAGTTTAGGGGGACATGTCTCCTACGAGCAGTACTTC. The entire variable domain, with the rest obtained from reference TRBV28 and TRBJ2-7, is as follows: DVKVTQSSRYLVKRTGEKVFLECVQDMDHENMFWYRQDPGLGLRLIYFSYDVKMKEKGDIPEGYSVSREKKERFSLILESASTNQTSMYLCASSLGGHVSYEQYFGPGTRLTVT.

This clone has a handful of counts. This chain links TRBV28 with TRBJ1-2; 8 bases map to TRBD1. Germline CDR1 reads MDHEN; CDR2 reads SYDVKM. Germline trimming cut 5 bases from V and 4 bases from J; bases unmatched to any gene: 6. The length of the CDR3 is 14 residues. CDR3 bases: TGTGCCAGCAGTACCACAGGGGGGATCTATGGCTACACCTTC. It specifies CASSTTGGIYGYTF.

The V and J genes are TRBV29-1 and TRBJ2-2; D is unclear. CDR3 size: 12 residues. V lost 4 bases and J 7 bases, leaving 10 bases between the germline ends. Looked up from germline, CDR1 is SQVTM and CDR2 is ANQGSEA. The CDR3 DNA sequence: TGCAGCGTTGGGCAGTCCGGCGGGGAGCTGTTTTTT. Protein: CSVGQSGGELFF.

V is TRBV30 and J is TRBJ1-2; 9 nucleotides agree with TRBD1. CDR3 size: 16 residues. Per germline, CDR1 GTSNPN and CDR2 SVGIG (reference sequence). Losses at the gene ends were 4 bases for V and 3 bases for J; bases not matched to a gene: 12. CDR3 sequence (DNA): TGTGCCTGGACACCGGGACAGGGAAGAGCTGACTATGGCTACACCTTC. This codes for CAWTPGQGRADYGYTF. Full variable domain (rest looked up from reference TRBV30 and TRBJ1-2): SQTIHQWPATLVQPVGSPLSLECTVEGTSNPNLYWYRQAAGRGLQLLFYSVGIGQISSEVPQNLSASRPQDRQFILSSKKLLLSDSGFYLCAWTPGQGRADYGYTFGSGTRLTVV.

V is TRBV5-1 and J is TRBJ1-2, with D maybe TRBD1 (6 bases). Trimming shortened V by 3 bases and J by 6 bases, and 6 bases separated the two germline ends. This CDR3 contains 11 residues. CDR1 is SGHRS, CDR2 YFSETQ, per germline. The CDR3 nucleotides are TGCGCCAGCAGCTCAGGGGATGGCTACACCTTC. It is translated as CASSSGDGYTF. Full variable domain (outside the CDR3, taken from reference TRBV5-1 and TRBJ1-2): KAGVTQTPRYLIKTRGQQVTLSCSPISGHRSVSWYQQTPGQGLQFLFEYFSETQRNKGNFPGRFSGRQFSNSRSEMNVSTLELGDSALYLCASSSGDGYTFGSGTRLTVV.

About this clone itself: Relative to the germline gene, one junction end is altered; a read error may explain this. CDR3 sequence: CASSQDARGFYNEQFF. CDR3 DNA sequence: TGCGCCAGCAGCCAAGACGCTAGGGGGTTTTACAATGAGCAGTTCTTC. This chain connects TRBV5-4 to TRBJ2-1, with D perhaps TRBD1 (6 bases). From germline, CDR1 is SGHNT and CDR2 YYREEE (reference sequence). The CDR3 is 16 amino acids.

The chain has TRBV18 and TRBJ1-5; perhaps TRBD1 as D (5 bases). The germline V gene encodes CDR1 KGHSH and CDR2 LQKENI. The length of the CDR3 is 17 residues. V lost 0 bases, J lost 0 bases, and 12 bases lay in between. Here the CDR3 reads CASSPPTRGYSNQPQHF. The CDR3 nucleotides are TGTGCCAGCTCACCACCTACCCGGGGCTATAGCAATCAGCCCCAGCATTTT.

Worth noting for this clone: One junction end does not reproduce the germline sequence, and a read error may be involved. The rearrangement uses TRBV7-9 and TRBJ1-2; TRBD1 is a possible D gene (6 bases). The CDR3 extends over 14 amino acids. Germline lookup yields CDR1 SEHNR and CDR2 FQNEAQ (reference sequence). CDR3 protein: CASSSTGVSRGHTF. In DNA, the CDR3 is TGTGCCAGCAGCTCGACAGGTGTTTCGCGTGGCCACACCTTC.

In its sample, this clone was seen a few times. The chain couples TRBV20-1 to TRBJ2-7; no clear D. The CDR3 is 11 residues long. The V gene's germline CDR1 is DFQATT and CDR2 SNEGSKA (reference sequence). V gave up 6 bases and J gave up 2 bases, with 8 bases separating them. CDR3: CSAKPAYEQYF. CDR3 DNA sequence: TGCAGTGCGAAGCCCGCCTACGAGCAGTACTTC.

V is TRBV19 and J is TRBJ1-3; the match to TRBD1 covers 7 bases. This CDR3 comprises 17 residues. Per the germline V gene, CDR1 is LNHDA and CDR2 is SQIVND (reference sequence). The V segment lost 8 bases and the J segment 0 bases; nucleotides outside the gene matches: 13. The CDR3 protein is CASGRWGQTSSGNTIYF. The CDR3 DNA reads as TGTGCCAGTGGGAGGTGGGGACAGACTTCCTCTGGAAACACCATATATTTT.

V usage is TRBV7-8 and J usage is TRBJ1-5, with TRBD1 matching 9 bases. V shed 1 base, J shed 5 bases, and the junction held 6 bases outside the gene matches. This CDR3 comprises 16 residues. From germline, CDR1 is SGHVS and CDR2 FQNEAQ. The CDR3 loop is CASSLEGDRVHQPQHF. DNA of the CDR3: TGTGCCAGCAGCTTAGAAGGGGACAGGGTGCATCAGCCCCAGCATTTT.

This rearrangement joins TRBV7-9 to TRBJ1-6, with D maybe TRBD1 (6 bases). This CDR3 is 18 amino acids long. Trimming removed 3 bases from V and 0 bases from J, with 15 bases in between. Germline values: CDR1 SEHNR, CDR2 FQNEAQ (reference sequence). The CDR3 sequence: CASSLGGRGSSYNSPLHF. The CDR3 nucleotides are TGTGCCAGCAGCTTGGGGGGCCGGGGGAGCTCCTATAATTCACCCCTCCACTTT.

This chain connects TRBV5-4 to TRBJ2-1, with 7 bases matching TRBD1. CDR1 is SGHNT, CDR2 YYREEE, per germline (reference sequence). The CDR3 has 14 amino acids. The J segment lost 8 bases and the V segment lost 0 bases, leaving 5 bases of the junction unmatched. The CDR3 DNA sequence: TGTGCCAGCAGCTTGGTTGAGGGGGCGGATGAGCAGTTCTTC. Translation: CASSLVEGADEQFF. Complete variable domain (other parts from reference TRBV5-4 and TRBJ2-1): ETGVTQSPTHLIKTRGQQVTLRCSSQSGHNTVSWYQQALGQGPQFIFQYYREEENGRGNFPPRFSGLQFPNYSSELNVNALELDDSALYLCASSLVEGADEQFFGPGTRLTVL.

The genes are TRBV18 and TRBJ1-1; TRBD1 aligns across 7 bases. Germline CDR1 reads KGHSH; CDR2 reads LQKENI. This CDR3 is built from 15 residues. V shed 3 bases and J 4 bases; nucleotides not matched to a gene: 8. CDR3 DNA: TGTGCCAGCTCACCTGGACAGGCCGGTGGCACTGAAGCTTTCTTT. Its translation is CASSPGQAGGTEAFF.